What follows are 13 T cell receptor beta chains derived from one specimen sequenced in a study of cytomegalovirus exposure and HLA in healthy donors. Amplification used 60 Vbeta primers and 13 Jbeta primers. The method was immunoSEQ multiplex PCR; TCRdb's version includes in-frame clones alone and lacks a portion of them. This sample has around 190,000 clones, with 60% to 80% found just once. Source material: PBMCs. The receptors were sampled from a woman between 25 and 40 years old in good health and CMV-seronegative.

This chain links TRBV27 with TRBJ1-5; D is undetermined. The germline V gene has CDR1 MNHEY and CDR2 SMNVEV (reference sequence). The V and J ends lost 3 bases and 4 bases respectively, with 7 bases between them. CDR3 size: 13 residues. The CDR3 loop is CASSFTGNQPQHF. CDR3 bases: TGTGCCAGCAGTTTTACGGGAAATCAGCCCCAGCATTTT.

This clone was observed a handful of times. The J gene is TRBJ2-7, the V gene TRBV5-4; 7 bases are a match to TRBD2. Per the germline V gene, CDR1 is SGHNT and CDR2 is YYREEE (reference sequence). This CDR3 spans 12 amino acids. V lost 3 bases to trimming and J lost 7 bases; unmatched junction nucleotides: 4. The DNA of the CDR3 is TGTGCCAGCAGCTCGGGACTACGGGAGCAGTACTTC. Amino acid sequence: CASSSGLREQYF. Together with reference TRBV5-4 and TRBJ2-7, the CDR3 gives the full variable domain: ETGVTQSPTHLIKTRGQQVTLRCSSQSGHNTVSWYQQALGQGPQFIFQYYREEENGRGNFPPRFSGLQFPNYSSELNVNALELDDSALYLCASSSGLREQYFGPGTRLTVT.

The chain is built from TRBV11-2 and TRBJ1-1, with D maybe TRBD1 (5 bases). V lost 4 bases to trimming and J lost 1 base, with 10 bases between them. Germline V gene lookup returns CDR1 SGHAT and CDR2 FQNNGV. The CDR3 runs to 14 residues. CDR3 sequence: CASSSYRKNTEAFF. CDR3 in DNA: TGTGCCAGCAGCTCTTACAGGAAGAACACTGAAGCTTTCTTT. Full variable domain (rest looked up from reference TRBV11-2 and TRBJ1-1): EAGVAQSPRYKIIEKRQSVAFWCNPISGHATLYWYQQILGQGPKLLIQFQNNGVVDDSQLPKDRFSAERLKGVDSTLKIQPAKLEDSAVYLCASSSYRKNTEAFFGQGTRLTVV.

The chain uses TRBV29-1 and TRBJ1-2; no clear D. Trimming left V 4 bases short and J 8 bases short, with 11 bases between. Germline V gene lookup returns CDR1 SQVTM and CDR2 ANQGSEA. The CDR3 totals 11 residues. The CDR3 sequence is CSVGYFRGYTF. In nucleotides, the CDR3 is TGCAGCGTTGGGTACTTCAGGGGCTACACCTTC.

The chain is built from TRBV5-1 and TRBJ2-1; a weak D match, TRBD2 (6 bases). Germline V lookup: CDR1 SGHRS, CDR2 YFSETQ. This CDR3 spans 17 amino acids. V gave up 2 bases and J gave up 5 bases, with 20 bases separating them. The CDR3 nucleotides are TGCGCCAGCAGCTTCCTCCGGGGCGGGGATTACGACAATGAGCAGTTCTTC. It is translated as CASSFLRGGDYDNEQFF.

CDR3 sequence reads: CSVLSGRSYNEQFF. The DNA for the CDR3 is TGCAGCGTTCTGAGCGGGAGGAGCTACAATGAGCAGTTCTTC. The gene calls are TRBV29-1 and TRBJ2-1; 9 bases fit TRBD2. The V and J ends lost 5 bases and 3 bases, in that order; junction bases with no gene match: 5. From germline, CDR1 is SQVTM and CDR2 ANQGSEA. CDR3 length equals 14 residues.

The gene calls are TRBV4-1 and TRBJ1-2, with D hard to call. V was pared by 1 base and J by 8 bases, with 8 bases between. The CDR3 consists of 12 residues. Per germline, CDR1 MGHRA and CDR2 YSYEKL. CDR3 residues: CASSQAVHGYTF. For the CDR3, the DNA is TGCGCCAGCAGCCAAGCGGTGCACGGCTACACCTTC.

CDR3 in DNA: TGCGCCAGCAGCACAGGACTAGCGGGAGTTGGGGAGCAGTACTTC. Encoded protein: CASSTGLAGVGEQYF. V usage is TRBV5-1 and J usage is TRBJ2-7, with 13 bases fitting TRBD2. This CDR3 spans 15 amino acids. The germline V gene encodes CDR1 SGHRS and CDR2 YFSETQ. Trimming removed 4 bases from V and 7 bases from J; junction bases left unmatched: 8.

This clone has just one count. The V call is TRBV7-9, the J call TRBJ1-2; D is uncertain. The germline V gene encodes CDR1 SEHNR and CDR2 FQNEAQ (reference sequence). V lost 1 base and J 4 bases, leaving 10 bases between the germline ends. The CDR3 is 14 amino acids. Written as DNA, the CDR3 is TGTGCCAGCAGCTTAGTGCTGCTATTCTATGGCTACACCTTC. Translated: CASSLVLLFYGYTF.

The rearrangement links TRBV4-1 to TRBJ1-1, with TRBD1 matching over 7 bases. V was pared by 6 bases and J by 5 bases, with 3 bases of the junction left unmatched. The CDR3 has 12 residues. Germline V gene sequence: CDR1 MGHRA, CDR2 YSYEKL. The CDR3 protein is CASRNRGTEAFF. In DNA, the CDR3 is TGCGCCAGCAGGAACAGGGGAACTGAAGCTTTCTTT.

The chain is built from TRBV27 and TRBJ1-5, with a weak D call TRBD1 (5 bases). Germline V lookup: CDR1 MNHEY, CDR2 SMNVEV (reference sequence). V was shortened by 2 bases and J by 2 bases, with 13 bases between the two germline ends. The CDR3 has 16 amino acids. The chain's CDR3 is CASSLLPDIGNQPQHF. The DNA for the CDR3 is TGTGCCAGCAGTTTACTCCCGGACATTGGCAATCAGCCCCAGCATTTT.

This chain uses TRBV2 with TRBJ2-1; 12 bases fit TRBD2. This CDR3 contains 15 residues. Germline CDR1 and CDR2: SNHLY and FYNNEI. V dropped 6 bases and J dropped 6; count of bases not matched to a gene: 6. The CDR3 DNA sequence: TGTGCCAGCAGCGTACTAGCGGGAGGAAGCAATGAGCAGTTCTTC. It specifies CASSVLAGGSNEQFF.

V usage is TRBV5-6 and J usage is TRBJ2-6; the D gene is possibly TRBD2 (5 bases). V was shortened by 3 bases and J by 0 bases, with 7 bases between the two germline ends. CDR3 length: 15 residues. Germline lookup yields CDR1 SGHDT and CDR2 YYEEEE. The CDR3 is CASSSGISGANVLTF. The CDR3 nucleotides read TGTGCCAGCAGCTCGGGGATCTCTGGGGCCAACGTCCTGACTTTC.